Following are 19 T cell receptor beta chains from one sample sequenced in a study of T-cell reconstitution after alpha-beta-depleted transplantation in children. Unique molecular identifiers were used in preparing the TCRbeta library. TCRdb re-called the PCR reads through MiXCR, storing one row per CDR3 protein. The sample lists approximately 430,000 distinct CDR3 sequences, about a sixth occurring once. The source was PBMCs, mostly from graft donor cells, collected 360 days after TCRalphabeta/CD19-depleted stem cell transplant. The receptors were gathered from a boy less than two years old who had a stem cell transplant for Wiskott-Aldrich syndrome, so the T cells may come from the graft donor.

This chain joins TRBV6-5 and TRBJ2-4, with TRBD2 matching over 11 bases. CDR1 MNHEY and CDR2 SVGAGI come from the germline V gene. This CDR3 is 19 amino acids long. The J segment lost 0 bases and the V segment lost 3 bases, leaving 10 bases of the junction unmatched. The CDR3 nucleotides read TGTGCCAGCAGTTATTGGGGGACTAGCGGAAATCTAGCCAAAAACATTCAGTACTTC. It specifies CASSYWGTSGNLAKNIQYF.

This clonotype occurred a few times. This chain links TRBV6-5 with TRBJ1-6, with 7 nucleotides matching TRBD1. The junction had 8 bases not matched to a gene; V was cut back by 2 bases and J by 4 bases. CDR3 length: 17 residues. Germline loops: CDR1 MNHEY, CDR2 SVGAGI. The CDR3 DNA reads as TGTGCCAGCAGTTACAAGGGCAGGGGGACTTATAATTCACCCCTCCACTTT. It specifies CASSYKGRGTYNSPLHF.

This clonotype was found a few times. This chain uses TRBV5-1 with TRBJ2-1; TRBD2 aligns across 9 bases. This CDR3 is built from 14 residues. CDR1 is SGHRS, CDR2 YFSETQ, per germline. V was clipped by 4 bases and J by 7 bases; unmatched bases: 6. The CDR3 region has the DNA TGCGCCAGCAGCGGGCTAGCGGGGATAAATGAGCAGTTCTTC. This gives the protein CASSGLAGINEQFF. The full variable domain, completed using reference TRBV5-1 and TRBJ2-1, is KAGVTQTPRYLIKTRGQQVTLSCSPISGHRSVSWYQQTPGQGLQFLFEYFSETQRNKGNFPGRFSGRQFSNSRSEMNVSTLELGDSALYLCASSGLAGINEQFFGPGTRLTVL.

This chain connects TRBV5-1 to TRBJ2-2; tentative D call: TRBD1 (6 bases). Germline lookup yields CDR1 SGHRS and CDR2 YFSETQ. The V gene lost 4 bases and the J gene lost 1 base, with 23 bases spanning the gap. This CDR3 contains 19 residues. The CDR3, as DNA: TGCGCCAGCAGCGAAACCTATTGGGGCAGGGGATTGAACACCGGGGAGCTGTTTTTT. Its translation: CASSETYWGRGLNTGELFF.

In its sample, this clonotype was seen a few times. The chain couples TRBV29-1 to TRBJ2-1; weak D call: TRBD1 (6 bases). Deletions cut 6 bases from V and 3 bases from J, with 21 bases between. CDR1 and CDR2 from the germline V gene are SQVTM and ANQGSEA. The CDR3 has 16 amino acids. The CDR3 sequence is CSVTFGQGLHYNEQFF. The DNA for the CDR3 is TGCAGCGTCACCTTCGGGCAGGGGCTACACTACAATGAGCAGTTCTTC.

This chain uses TRBV13 with TRBJ2-7; D gene uncertain. CDR3 length: 13 residues. V shed 2 bases and J shed 6 bases, with 11 bases lying between them. Germline CDR1 and CDR2: PRHDT and FYEKMQ (reference sequence). The CDR3, as DNA: TGTGCCAGCAGCTTAAGCCCGGCGGCCGAGCAGTACTTC. Its translation is CASSLSPAAEQYF.

The genes are TRBV5-1 and TRBJ2-1, with 7 bases aligning to TRBD2. Germline CDR1 is SGHRS and CDR2 is YFSETQ. The CDR3 is 14 amino acids. V was pared by 5 bases and J by 10 bases, with 12 bases of the junction left unmatched. CDR3 residues: CASSFGPSGDEQFF. The CDR3 DNA sequence: TGCGCCAGCAGTTTTGGCCCTAGCGGAGACGAGCAGTTCTTC.

This clonotype was counted only a few times. The rearrangement links TRBV30 to TRBJ2-5; no definite D call. The V and J ends lost 0 bases and 4 bases respectively, with 6 bases between them. Looked up from germline, CDR1 is GTSNPN and CDR2 is SVGIG (reference sequence). CDR3 length equals 12 residues. The DNA for the CDR3 is TGTGCCTGGAGTGTACAAGGAGAGACCCAGTACTTC. Translation: CAWSVQGETQYF.

The CDR3 is CSARDRAEYGYTF. In DNA, the CDR3 is TGCAGTGCTAGGGACAGGGCGGAGTATGGCTACACCTTC. The chain couples TRBV20-1 to TRBJ1-2; 8 bases match TRBD1. The V gene end was trimmed by 3 bases and the J gene end by 5 bases; junction bases not matched to a gene: 5. Germline V CDR1 and CDR2: DFQATT, SNEGSKA (reference sequence). The CDR3 contains 13 residues.

This chain connects TRBV29-1 to TRBJ1-3; no reliable D call. The V gene's germline CDR1 is SQVTM and CDR2 ANQGSEA. V was trimmed by 2 bases and J by 3 bases, leaving 8 bases between them. The CDR3 has 13 residues. The CDR3 region is CSVEIGSGNTIYF. CDR3 DNA: TGCAGCGTTGAAATAGGCAGTGGAAACACCATATATTTT.

This clonotype was counted many times. DNA for the CDR3: TGTGCCAGCAGCTTAGGACATACCTACGAGCAGTACTTC. Translated: CASSLGHTYEQYF. This rearrangement joins TRBV7-9 to TRBJ2-7; D call uncertain. V was trimmed by 1 base and J by 2 bases, leaving 6 bases between them. The CDR3 runs 13 residues. CDR1 and CDR2 from the germline V gene are SEHNR and FQNEAQ (reference sequence).

The chain links TRBV7-2 to TRBJ2-4; D may be TRBD2 (6 bases). The CDR3 contains 16 residues. Germline V gene data show CDR1 as SGHTA and CDR2 as FQGNSA. The germline V and J ends were trimmed by 4 bases and 3 bases, with 16 bases remaining between them. CDR3 coding DNA: TGTGCCAGCAGCTCCTCTCGGGGGACCATCAAAAACATTCAGTACTTC. Protein sequence: CASSSSRGTIKNIQYF.

The chain uses TRBV4-1 and TRBJ1-1; D remains unclear. Trimming removed 4 bases from V and 2 bases from J, with 14 bases in between. CDR3 size: 15 residues. The V gene's germline CDR1 is MGHRA and CDR2 YSYEKL. The CDR3: CASSLSSSINTEAFF. CDR3 coding DNA: TGCGCCAGCAGCCTCTCCAGCTCCATAAACACTGAAGCTTTCTTT.

This clonotype showed up just a few times. V is TRBV4-2 and J is TRBJ1-2; 9 positions match TRBD1. V was clipped by 0 bases and J by 8 bases; unmatched bases: 7. CDR3 length: 15 residues. The V gene's germline CDR1 is LGHNA and CDR2 YNFKEQ. CDR3 region: CASSQERGTGRGYTF. In DNA form, the CDR3 reads TGTGCCAGCAGCCAAGAGAGGGGGACAGGGAGGGGCTACACCTTC.

This clonotype was observed a handful of times. The rearrangement links TRBV27 to TRBJ2-7, with 8 bases aligning to TRBD2. V shed 4 bases and J 1 base; nucleotides not matched to a gene: 9. The CDR3 is 16 residues long. CDR1 and CDR2 from the germline V gene are MNHEY and SMNVEV (reference sequence). DNA of the CDR3: TGTGCCAGCAGTTCCCAGATAATAGCGGGATCCTACGAGCAGTACTTC. The encoded protein is CASSSQIIAGSYEQYF.

The rearrangement joins TRBV9 to TRBJ2-5; 8 bases are shared with TRBD2. The germline V gene has CDR1 SGDLS and CDR2 YYNGEE. With 7 bases clipped from V and 1 base from J, the junction kept 9 bases outside the gene matches. This CDR3 is built from 15 residues. CDR3 nucleotide sequence: TGTGCCAGCTCCGGCCGGGGGGGGCCCCAAGAGACCCAGTACTTC. This encodes CASSGRGGPQETQYF.

The sample holds a few counts of this clonotype. The rearrangement uses TRBV20-1 and TRBJ2-7; 13 nucleotides match TRBD2. V lost 4 bases to trimming and J lost 4 bases; unmatched junction nucleotides: 1. Germline CDR1 DFQATT, CDR2 SNEGSKA (reference sequence). CDR3 length: 13 amino acids. The CDR3: CSAKGLAGYEQYF. The DNA of the CDR3 is TGCAGTGCTAAGGGACTAGCGGGATACGAGCAGTACTTC.

The chain carries TRBV2 and TRBJ2-1; TRBD1 aligns across 7 bases. The CDR3 length is 13 residues. Germline V gene lookup returns CDR1 SNHLY and CDR2 FYNNEI. Written as DNA, the CDR3 is TGTGCTACTCTGCAGGGGGCCTACAATGAGCAGTTCTTC. Translation: CATLQGAYNEQFF. The full variable domain, its missing parts supplied by reference TRBV2 and TRBJ2-1, is EPEVTQTPSHQVTQMGQEVILRCVPISNHLYFYWYRQILGQKVEFLVSFYNNEISEKSEIFDDQFSVERPDGSNFTLKIRSTKLEDSAMYFCATLQGAYNEQFFGPGTRLTVL.

Only a few counts were recorded for this clonotype. The chain links TRBV21-1 to TRBJ2-7; no DNA check was done on the table's D call, TRBD2. TRBV21-1 is marked as a pseudogene. The CDR3 loop spans 19 amino acids. CDR3 bases: TGTGCCAGCAGCAAGAGCATCGCCGGACTAGCGGGGGGTTTGCACGAGCAGTACTTC. Protein product: CASSKSIAGLAGGLHEQYF.